The 26 T cell receptor beta chains given below trace back to one sample, sequenced in a study of blood T cell repertoires in COVID-19. Repertoires were generated with immunoSEQ multiplex PCR, while TCRdb's copy carries only in-frame clones and drops some. The table shows about 160,000 clones, with over 80% occurring only once. The sequenced sample consisted of peripheral blood. Receptors were obtained from an elderly woman with active or convalescent COVID-19.

This chain uses TRBV7-3 with TRBJ1-3; D gene unclear. The CDR3 runs to 13 residues. Germline V gives CDR1 SGHTA, CDR2 FQGTGA. Trimming shortened V by 4 bases and J by 4 bases, and 8 bases separated the two germline ends. CDR3 sequence reads: CASSSVPGNTIYF. The CDR3 nucleotides read TGTGCCAGCAGCTCAGTTCCGGGAAACACCATATATTTT.

This clone was detected only once. The chain is built from TRBV5-6 and TRBJ2-7; 10 positions match TRBD1. This CDR3 contains 14 residues. From germline, CDR1 is SGHDT and CDR2 YYEEEE. V was pared by 2 bases and J by 8 bases, with 7 bases of the junction left unmatched. Here the CDR3 reads CASSFWDRGIQQYF. CDR3 coding DNA: TGTGCCAGCAGCTTTTGGGACAGGGGAATCCAGCAGTACTTC.

Turning to this clone: Compared with germline, one end of the junction differs, possibly owing to a read error. The DNA of the CDR3 is TGTGCCGTCAGCGGGGACACAGATACGCAGTATTTT. As protein: CAVSGDTDTQYF. The chain recombines TRBV10-3 with TRBJ2-3; 7 bases agree with TRBD2. CDR1 is ENHRY, CDR2 SYGVKD, per germline. The CDR3 spans 12 residues.

The chain carries TRBV6-6 and TRBJ2-3; weak D call: TRBD1 (6 bases). Germline loops: CDR1 MNHNY, CDR2 SVGAGI (reference sequence). The CDR3 is 13 amino acids. Trimming took off 7 bases at V and 0 bases at J, with 8 bases between the two ends. The CDR3 loop reads CASTDRSTDTQYF. In DNA form, the CDR3 reads TGTGCCAGCACAGACAGGAGCACAGATACGCAGTATTTT.

The rearrangement links TRBV5-1 to TRBJ1-1; the D is unclear. Trimming took 1 base from V and 4 from J, leaving 8 bases between them. The CDR3 contains 13 residues. The germline CDR1 and CDR2 sequences are SGHRS and YFSETQ. The CDR3 sequence is CASSLSPSTEAFF. CDR3 nucleotide sequence: TGCGCCAGCAGCTTGTCTCCCAGCACTGAAGCTTTCTTT.

This rearrangement joins TRBV18 to TRBJ1-4; 9 bases align to TRBD1. From germline, CDR1 is KGHSH and CDR2 LQKENI. V was pared by 5 bases and J by 4 bases, with 2 bases of the junction left unmatched. The CDR3 is made up of 14 amino acids. CDR3 sequence reads: CASSLGQGNEKLFF. The CDR3 nucleotides read TGTGCCAGCTCATTGGGACAGGGTAATGAAAAACTGTTTTTT.

This rearrangement joins TRBV6-5 to TRBJ1-3; D ambiguous. V lost 0 bases and J 7 bases, leaving 10 bases between the germline ends. Germline V lookup: CDR1 MNHEY, CDR2 SVGAGI. The CDR3 spans 14 residues. The DNA of the CDR3 is TGTGCCAGCAGTTACTCTTCTCAGCGGAACACCATATATTTT. Amino acids: CASSYSSQRNTIYF.

The chain carries TRBV19 and TRBJ1-4; TRBD1 matches at 8 bases. Germline lookup yields CDR1 LNHDA and CDR2 SQIVND (reference sequence). V shed 10 bases, J shed 0 bases, and the junction held 10 bases outside the gene matches. The CDR3 covers 16 residues. CDR3 protein: CATSRGRGTTNEKLFF. The CDR3 coding sequence is TGTGCCACCTCCAGGGGGCGGGGAACAACTAATGAAAAACTGTTTTTT.

Here the CDR3 reads CASSLDVGGETQYF. In DNA, the CDR3 is TGTGCCAGCAGCTTAGACGTGGGAGGAGAGACCCAGTACTTC. This rearrangement joins TRBV11-2 to TRBJ2-5; D is possibly TRBD2 (6 bases). The ends were cut back, 0 bases at V and 4 bases at J, with 9 bases in the middle. CDR3 size: 14 residues. Looked up from germline, CDR1 is SGHAT and CDR2 is FQNNGV.

V and J are TRBV11-2 and TRBJ1-1; D gene uncertain. The germline CDR1 and CDR2 sequences are SGHAT and FQNNGV. The CDR3 has 14 amino acids. Trimming pared 6 bases from V and 1 base from J, leaving 12 bases between. CDR3 amino acids: CASSPSRSNTEAFF. The CDR3 DNA sequence: TGTGCCAGCAGTCCTAGCAGGTCGAACACTGAAGCTTTCTTT. The variable domain in full, completed from reference TRBV11-2 and TRBJ1-1, reads EAGVAQSPRYKIIEKRQSVAFWCNPISGHATLYWYQQILGQGPKLLIQFQNNGVVDDSQLPKDRFSAERLKGVDSTLKIQPAKLEDSAVYLCASSPSRSNTEAFFGQGTRLTVV.

In nucleotides, the CDR3 is TGTGCCAGCAGCCTACCGGGGGTTTCTGGAAACACCATATATTTT. This encodes CASSLPGVSGNTIYF. The gene calls are TRBV3-1 (or the pseudogene TRBV3-2) and TRBJ1-3; a possible D gene is TRBD1 (5 bases). The CDR3 contains 15 residues. Trimming stripped 4 bases from V and 1 base from J, with 11 bases between. CDR1 LGHDT and CDR2 YNNKEL come from the germline V gene (reference sequence).

This chain connects TRBV19 to TRBJ1-2, with D hard to call. Trimming removed 6 bases at V and 2 bases at J, with 10 bases between. Germline CDR1 reads LNHDA; CDR2 reads SQIVND (reference sequence). This CDR3 spans 13 amino acids. CDR3 protein: CASRLPENYGYTF. CDR3 in DNA: TGTGCCAGTAGACTCCCGGAGAACTATGGCTACACCTTC.

This chain joins TRBV5-1 and TRBJ2-5; D may be TRBD1 (6 bases). V was pared by 6 bases and J by 3 bases, with 21 bases between. Germline CDR1 is SGHRS and CDR2 is YFSETQ. The CDR3 sequence is 16 residues long. The CDR3 nucleotides are TGCGCCAGCAACTTTGCGGTGGCAGGGGTTAAAGAGACCCAGTACTTC. Translated, it gives CASNFAVAGVKETQYF.

J is TRBJ1-1 and V is TRBV27; perhaps TRBD1 as D (6 bases). The V gene lost 0 bases and the J gene lost 4 bases, with 15 bases spanning the gap. Germline-derived CDR1 and CDR2 are MNHEY and SMNVEV (reference sequence). The CDR3 totals 16 residues. CDR3 in DNA: TGTGCCAGCAGTTTATCAACCTATCGACAGGCCACTGAAGCTTTCTTT. Its translation: CASSLSTYRQATEAFF.

The chain links TRBV12-3 or TRBV12-4 to TRBJ2-3; no definite D call. The CDR3 has 13 residues. Trimming took off 2 bases at V and 7 bases at J, with 10 bases between the two ends. As DNA, the CDR3 is TGTGCCAGCAGTTTAAGTAGCCAGAATACGCAGTATTTT. Translating it yields CASSLSSQNTQYF.

This chain joins TRBV7-2 and TRBJ1-2; 8 bases agree with TRBD1. The V segment lost 3 bases and the J segment 1 base; nucleotides outside the gene matches: 1. This CDR3 region has 14 residues. Per the germline V gene, CDR1 is SGHTA and CDR2 is FQGNSA. The DNA for the CDR3 is TGTGCCAGCAGCTTTACAGGGGGTAACTATGGCTACACCTTC. This sequence encodes CASSFTGGNYGYTF.

The V and J genes are TRBV3-1 (or the pseudogene TRBV3-2) and TRBJ1-5, with 10 nucleotides matching TRBD1. The CDR3 has 18 amino acids. The ends lost 4 bases at V and 3 bases at J; junction bases unmatched: 12. CDR1 is LGHDT, CDR2 YNNKEL, per germline (reference sequence). This chain's CDR3 is CASSRTFGTGVFNQPQHF. CDR3 bases: TGTGCCAGCAGCCGCACCTTCGGGACAGGGGTTTTCAATCAGCCCCAGCATTTT.

This chain uses TRBV10-3 with TRBJ2-1; the D is unclear. Germline assignment: CDR1 ENHRY and CDR2 SYGVKD. V was shortened by 11 bases and J by 0 bases, with 11 bases between the two germline ends. The CDR3 spans 13 residues. This CDR3 reads CASRPSSYNEQFF. The DNA for the CDR3 is TGTGCCTCGCGGCCCTCCTCCTACAATGAGCAGTTCTTC.

The chain couples TRBV7-2 to TRBJ2-7, with TRBD1 matching over 10 bases. The germline V gene encodes CDR1 SGHTA and CDR2 FQGNSA. This CDR3 is 14 amino acids long. The V segment lost 4 bases and the J segment 5 bases; nucleotides outside the gene matches: 5. This CDR3 reads CASSSGDRGHEQYF. The CDR3 DNA sequence: TGTGCCAGCAGCTCCGGGGACAGGGGCCACGAGCAGTACTTC.

The V gene is TRBV5-1, the J gene TRBJ1-6; TRBD1 aligns across 7 bases. CDR1 is SGHRS and CDR2 is YFSETQ in the germline V gene. V lost 1 base to trimming and J lost 7 bases; unmatched junction nucleotides: 2. This CDR3 contains 14 residues. CDR3 amino acids: CASSLPGQNSPLHF. The CDR3 DNA follows: TGCGCCAGCAGCTTGCCGGGACAGAATTCACCCCTCCACTTT.

The genes are TRBV2 and TRBJ2-1, with D possibly matching TRBD1 (5 bases). This CDR3 spans 13 amino acids. Per germline, CDR1 SNHLY and CDR2 FYNNEI. Trimming removed 4 bases at V and 2 bases at J, with 6 bases between. This CDR3 is CASSATAYNEQFF. CDR3 DNA sequence: TGTGCCAGCAGTGCGACAGCCTACAATGAGCAGTTCTTC.

V gene TRBV7-9 combines with J gene TRBJ1-3, with D maybe TRBD1 (5 bases). Deletions cut 7 bases from V and 0 bases from J, with 16 bases between. CDR1 and CDR2 from the germline V gene are SEHNR and FQNEAQ (reference sequence). The CDR3 has 16 residues. The CDR3 loop reads CASTPDSAISGNTIYF. The CDR3 coding sequence is TGTGCCAGCACCCCCGACAGCGCCATCTCTGGAAACACCATATATTTT.

The chain has TRBV18 and TRBJ1-6; tentatively, D is TRBD1 (6 bases). V gave up 6 bases and J gave up 6 bases, with 15 bases separating them. Germline loops: CDR1 KGHSH, CDR2 LQKENI. The CDR3 extends over 15 amino acids. The CDR3: CASSTDRTLNSPLHF. In DNA form, the CDR3 reads TGTGCCAGCTCTACCGACAGGACCCTTAATTCACCCCTCCACTTT.

There are a few counts of this clone. The chain uses TRBV12-3 or TRBV12-4 and TRBJ1-5; D perhaps matches TRBD1 (6 bases). With 6 bases removed from V and 4 bases from J, the gap between germline ends came to 10 bases. The CDR3 runs 13 residues. In DNA, the CDR3 is TGTGCCAGCAGGCGGACAGAAAATCAGCCCCAGCATTTT. As protein: CASRRTENQPQHF.

As DNA, the CDR3 is TGTGCCAGTACCCAAGGCCTAGGGGGGGACGACAATCAGCCCCAGCATTTT. As protein: CASTQGLGGDDNQPQHF. This rearrangement joins TRBV19 to TRBJ1-5; possible D gene TRBD1, 6 bases. V dropped 7 bases and J dropped 3 bases, with 22 bases sitting between them. Germline CDR1 is LNHDA and CDR2 is SQIVND (reference sequence). This CDR3 has 17 residues.

This clone was picked up a small number of times. V and J are TRBV5-4 and TRBJ1-6, with D possibly matching TRBD1 (5 bases). CDR3 length: 17 residues. The germline V gene has CDR1 SGHNT and CDR2 YYREEE (reference sequence). Trimming cost V 4 bases and J 6 bases, with 20 bases left between them. The CDR3 region has the DNA TGTGCCAGCAGCCCTGGCGGGGCGAGGACGGTTAATTCACCCCTCCACTTT. Translation: CASSPGGARTVNSPLHF.